The TCR beta chain described here comes from a study of neurological immune-mediated disorders. The cDNA was produced through 5'RACE with 10-nucleotide random UMIs. Via MiXCR, TCRdb re-called the 5' RACE reads, giving one row per CDR3 protein. The data hold 15,000 to 20,000 distinct CDR3 sequences, with roughly 7.5% observed a single time. Study-level findings and limits: In HTLV-1-associated myelopathy, TCR clonal expansion was greatest, whereas multiple sclerosis had the least, falling below healthy controls.

This clonotype was recorded many times. What it binds is unknown. This CDR3 spans 15 amino acids. Trimming removed 7 bases from V and 0 bases from J, with 13 bases in between. The cells used in sorted libraries, CD4+ or CD8+ T cells, numbered about a million. Sample: CD8+ T cells from blood. The TCR comes from a young woman with HTLV-1-associated myelopathy (HAM/TSP). The chain is built from TRBV12-3 or TRBV12-4 and TRBJ1-5; D is possibly TRBD1 (6 bases). The CDR3 DNA is TGTGCCAGCACCAACACAGGGTATAGCAATCAGCCCCAGCATTTT. Translating gives CASTNTGYSNQPQHF.